This T cell receptor (beta chain) was retrieved from a study of graft-versus-host responses after intestinal transplantation. Repertoires were generated with immunoSEQ multiplex PCR, while TCRdb's copy carries only in-frame clones and drops some. The sample yields about 120,000 clones, about 93% seen once. Germline V lookup: CDR1 SSHAT, CDR2 FNYEAQ (reference sequence). The length of the CDR3 is 13 residues. As for this clone: Its target is unknown. Relative to the germline gene, one junction end is altered; a read error may explain this.

The rearrangement joins TRBV7-7 to TRBJ2-7; no reliable D call. Sample: unstimulated CD4+ T cells sorted from spleen or lymph node cells, taken before intestinal transplant. This clonotype was sampled from a human donor who received an intestinal transplant. The CDR3 protein is CASSLGYTYEQYF. The DNA of the CDR3 is TGTGCTAGCAGCTTGGGTTATACCTACGAGCAGTACTTC.